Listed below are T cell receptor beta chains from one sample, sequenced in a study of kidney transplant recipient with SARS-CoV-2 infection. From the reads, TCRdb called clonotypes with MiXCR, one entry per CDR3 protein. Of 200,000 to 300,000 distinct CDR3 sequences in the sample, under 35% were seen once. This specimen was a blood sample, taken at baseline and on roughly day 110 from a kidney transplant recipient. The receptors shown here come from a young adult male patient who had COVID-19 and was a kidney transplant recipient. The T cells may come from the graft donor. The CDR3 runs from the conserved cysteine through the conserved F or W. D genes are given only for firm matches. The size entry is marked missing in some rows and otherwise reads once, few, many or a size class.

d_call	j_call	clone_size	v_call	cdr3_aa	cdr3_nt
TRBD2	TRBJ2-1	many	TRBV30	CAWSGLAGPYNEQFF	TGTGCCTGGAGTGGACTAGCGGGACCCTACAATGAGCAGTTCTTC
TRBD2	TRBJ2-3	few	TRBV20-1	CSVPGTSGARSTDTQYF	TGCAGTGTCCCCGGGACTAGCGGGGCGAGGAGCACAGATACGCAGTATTTT
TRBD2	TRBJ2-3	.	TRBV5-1	CASKPGTSGRTDTQYF	TGCGCCAGCAAGCCAGGGACTAGCGGGAGAACAGATACGCAGTATTTT
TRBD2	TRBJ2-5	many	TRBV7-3	CASSLGLAGYETQYF	TGTGCCAGCAGCCTCGGACTAGCGGGTTATGAGACCCAGTACTTC
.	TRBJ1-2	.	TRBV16	CASSWLTVVRKTYGYTF	TGTGCCAGCAGCTGGTTAACGGTCGTTAGAAAGACCTATGGCTACACCTTC
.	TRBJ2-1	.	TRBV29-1	CSVDSHNEQFF	TGCAGCGTTGACAGCCACAATGAGCAGTTCTTC
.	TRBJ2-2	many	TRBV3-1	CASSKESPISGLTGELFF	TGTGCCAGCAGCAAGGAGAGTCCCATTTCAGGCTTGACCGGGGAGCTGTTTTTT
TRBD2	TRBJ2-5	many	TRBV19	CASSRVLAGVGETQYF	TGTGCCAGTAGTCGTGTCCTAGCGGGAGTGGGGGAGACCCAGTACTTC
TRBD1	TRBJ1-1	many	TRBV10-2	CASLTGENTEAFF	TGCGCCAGCCTGACAGGGGAGAACACTGAAGCTTTCTTT
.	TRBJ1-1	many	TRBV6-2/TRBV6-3	CASSYGGAAPNTEAFF	TGTGCCAGCAGTTACGGGGGTGCGGCTCCCAACACTGAAGCTTTCTTT
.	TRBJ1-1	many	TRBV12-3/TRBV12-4	CASSLGAASSGTEAFF	TGTGCCAGCAGTTTAGGGGCAGCTTCTTCGGGGACTGAAGCTTTCTTT
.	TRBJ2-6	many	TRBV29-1	CSVVGSGANVLTF	TGCAGCGTTGTGGGGTCTGGGGCCAACGTCCTGACTTTC
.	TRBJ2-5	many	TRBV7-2	CASSLHGTLEETQYF	TGTGCCAGCAGCTTACACGGGACATTAGAAGAGACCCAGTACTTC
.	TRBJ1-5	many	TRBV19	CASSPGRVGNQPQHF	TGTGCCAGTAGTCCGGGCAGGGTTGGCAATCAGCCCCAGCATTTT
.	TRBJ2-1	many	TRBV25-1	CASSERAPSRYNEQFF	TGTGCCAGCAGTGAAAGGGCCCCATCAAGATACAATGAGCAGTTCTTC
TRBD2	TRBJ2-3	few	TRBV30	CAWSVSGRTTDTQYF	TGTGCCTGGAGTGTAAGCGGGAGAACCACAGATACGCAGTATTTT
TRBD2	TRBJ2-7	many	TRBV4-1	CASSPDWTSGSVSYEQYF	TGCGCCAGCAGCCCGGACTGGACTAGCGGGAGCGTCTCCTACGAGCAGTACTTC
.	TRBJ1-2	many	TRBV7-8	CASSLGRDYGYTF	TGTGCCAGCAGCTTGGGTAGAGACTATGGCTACACCTTC
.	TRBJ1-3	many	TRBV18	CASSSSITTENTIYF	TGTGCCAGCTCAAGTTCCATTACCACAGAAAACACCATATATTTT
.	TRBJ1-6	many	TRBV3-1	CASSRGQANSPLHF	TGTGCCAGCAGCCGCGGGCAGGCCAATTCACCCCTCCACTTT
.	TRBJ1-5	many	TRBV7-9	CASSRDISNQPQHF	TGTGCCAGCAGCCGGGACATTAGCAATCAGCCCCAGCATTTT
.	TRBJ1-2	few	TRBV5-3	CARLDGVVRKTYGYTF	TGTGCCAGACTAGACGGAGTGGTGAGAAAGACCTATGGCTACACCTTC
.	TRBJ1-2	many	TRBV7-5	CISVPESTSEVGKTYGYTF	.
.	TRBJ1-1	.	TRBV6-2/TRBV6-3	CASSYSRTVTTEAFF	TGTGCCAGCAGTTACAGCCGGACAGTTACCACTGAAGCTTTCTTT
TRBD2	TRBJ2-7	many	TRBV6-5	CASSLGTSGPLSSYEQYF	TGTGCCAGCAGTCTGGGGACTAGCGGGCCCTTGAGCTCCTACGAGCAGTACTTC
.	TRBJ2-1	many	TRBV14	CASSQWVLDEQFF	TGTGCCAGCAGCCAATGGGTCTTAGATGAGCAGTTCTTC
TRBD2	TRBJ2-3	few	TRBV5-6	CASRAGASDTQYF	TGTGCCAGCCGGGCGGGAGCCTCAGATACGCAGTATTTT
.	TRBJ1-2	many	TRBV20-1	CSASFDGYTF	TGCAGTGCTAGTTTCGATGGCTACACCTTC
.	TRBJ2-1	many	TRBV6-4	CASSDWPRVDEQFF	TGTGCCAGCAGTGACTGGCCCAGGGTAGATGAGCAGTTCTTC
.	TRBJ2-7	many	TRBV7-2	CASSLKSSSYEQYF	TGTGCCAGCAGCTTAAAATCGAGCTCCTACGAGCAGTACTTC
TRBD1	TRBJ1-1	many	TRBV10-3	CAIRPAPAPGTGGTEAFF	TGTGCCATCAGGCCCGCCCCTGCTCCCGGGACAGGGGGCACTGAAGCTTTCTTT
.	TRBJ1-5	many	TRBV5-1	CASSLNPQGGNQPQHF	TGCGCCAGCAGCCTGAATCCCCAGGGAGGCAATCAGCCCCAGCATTTT
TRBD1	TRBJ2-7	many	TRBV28	CASSSGGQSFYEQYF	TGTGCCAGCAGTTCAGGGGGCCAGTCCTTTTACGAGCAGTACTTC
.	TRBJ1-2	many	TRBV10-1	CASSMPARSRKTYGYTF	TGCGCCAGCAGTATGCCTGCAAGATCGCGAAAGACCTATGGCTACACCTTC
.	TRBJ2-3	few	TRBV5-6	CASSRQPDKTQYF	TGTGCCAGCAGCCGCCAACCCGATAAAACGCAGTATTTT
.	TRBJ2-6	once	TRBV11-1	CASSPPRVAGANVLTF	TGTGCCAGCAGCCCCCCTAGGGTGGCTGGGGCCAACGTCCTGACTTTC